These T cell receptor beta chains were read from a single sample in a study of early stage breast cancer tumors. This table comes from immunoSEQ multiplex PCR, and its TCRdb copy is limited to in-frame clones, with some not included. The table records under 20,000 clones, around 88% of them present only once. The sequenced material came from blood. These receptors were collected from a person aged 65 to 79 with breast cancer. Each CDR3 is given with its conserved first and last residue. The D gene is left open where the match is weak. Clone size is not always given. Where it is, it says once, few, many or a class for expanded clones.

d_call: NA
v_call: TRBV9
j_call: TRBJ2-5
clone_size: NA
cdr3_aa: CASSYGGYETQYF
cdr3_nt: TGTGCCAGCAGCTATGGAGGTTATGAGACCCAGTACTTC

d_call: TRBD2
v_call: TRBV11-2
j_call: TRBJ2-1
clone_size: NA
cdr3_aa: CASSLDRAGGRNEQFF
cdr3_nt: TGTGCCAGCAGCTTAGATAGAGCGGGGGGGCGTAATGAGCAGTTCTTC

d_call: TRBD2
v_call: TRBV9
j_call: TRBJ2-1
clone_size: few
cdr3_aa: CASSGRRTRSDEQFF
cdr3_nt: TGTGCCAGCAGCGGTAGGAGGACTAGGTCAGATGAGCAGTTCTTC

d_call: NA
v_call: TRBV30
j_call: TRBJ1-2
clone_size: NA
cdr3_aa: CAWITGLYGYTF
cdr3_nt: TGTGCCTGGATTACAGGGCTATATGGCTACACCTTC

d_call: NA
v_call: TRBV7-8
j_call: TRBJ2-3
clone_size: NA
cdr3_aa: CASDAGRTDTQYF
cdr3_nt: TGTGCCAGCGACGCAGGTCGCACAGATACGCAGTATTTT

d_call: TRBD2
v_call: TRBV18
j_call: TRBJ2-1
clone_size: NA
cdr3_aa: CASSPGLAGPDEQFF
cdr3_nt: TGTGCCAGCTCACCAGGACTAGCGGGCCCTGATGAGCAGTTCTTC

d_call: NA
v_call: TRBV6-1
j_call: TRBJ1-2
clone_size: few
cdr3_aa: CASSGWATGYLNYGYTF
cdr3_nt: TGTGCCAGCAGTGGTTGGGCGACAGGCTATCTTAACTATGGCTACACCTTC

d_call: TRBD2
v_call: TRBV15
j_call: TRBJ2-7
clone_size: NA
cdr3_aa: CATRRGAGSSYEQYF
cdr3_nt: TGTGCCACCCGTCGGGGAGCGGGGAGCTCCTACGAGCAGTACTTC

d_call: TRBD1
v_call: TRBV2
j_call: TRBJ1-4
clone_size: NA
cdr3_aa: CASSDGTANEKLFF
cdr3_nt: TGTGCCAGCAGTGACGGGACAGCTAATGAAAAACTGTTTTTT

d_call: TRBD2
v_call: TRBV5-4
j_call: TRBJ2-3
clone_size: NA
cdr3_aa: CASSWAGGKDTQYF
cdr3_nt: TGTGCCAGCAGCTGGGCGGGGGGCAAAGATACGCAGTATTTT

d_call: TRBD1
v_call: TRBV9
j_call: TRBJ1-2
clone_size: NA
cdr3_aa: CASSVGQGVSGGYTF
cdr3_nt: TGTGCCAGCAGCGTAGGACAGGGGGTATCTGGAGGCTACACCTTC

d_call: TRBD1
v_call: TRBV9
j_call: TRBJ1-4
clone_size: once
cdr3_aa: CASSIAGGRNEKLFF
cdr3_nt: TGTGCCAGCAGCATAGCAGGGGGCCGTAATGAAAAACTGTTTTTT

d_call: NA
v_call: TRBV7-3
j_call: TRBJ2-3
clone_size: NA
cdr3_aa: CASSLIASTDTQYF
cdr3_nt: TGTGCCAGCAGCTTAATAGCTAGCACAGATACGCAGTATTTT

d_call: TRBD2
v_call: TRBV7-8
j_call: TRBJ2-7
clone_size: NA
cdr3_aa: CASSHGTIRTSGGISYEQYF
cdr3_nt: TGTGCCAGCAGTCATGGCACCATCCGGACTAGCGGGGGAATCTCCTACGAGCAGTACTTC

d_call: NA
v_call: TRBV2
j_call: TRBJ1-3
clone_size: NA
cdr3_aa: CASILGDAFTIYF
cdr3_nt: TGTGCCAGCATCCTGGGCGATGCGTTTACCATATATTTT

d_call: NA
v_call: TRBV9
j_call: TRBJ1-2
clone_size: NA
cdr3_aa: CASSVGTVNYGYTF
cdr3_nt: TGTGCCAGCAGCGTAGGGACAGTCAACTATGGCTACACCTTC

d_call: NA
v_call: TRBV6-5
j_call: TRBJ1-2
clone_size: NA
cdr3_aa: CASRGPNYGYTF
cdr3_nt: TGTGCCAGCAGGGGGCCTAACTATGGCTACACCTTC

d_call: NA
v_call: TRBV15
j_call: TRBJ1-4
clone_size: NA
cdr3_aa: CATSRDKHDWEKLFF
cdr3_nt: TGTGCCACCAGCAGAGATAAGCACGATTGGGAAAAACTGTTTTTT

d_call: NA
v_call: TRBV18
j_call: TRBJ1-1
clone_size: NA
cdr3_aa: CASSQSLNTEAFF
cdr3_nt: TGTGCCAGCTCACAATCTCTAAACACTGAAGCTTTCTTT

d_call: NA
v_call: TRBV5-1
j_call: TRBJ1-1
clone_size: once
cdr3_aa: CASSLDSRTEAFF
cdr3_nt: TGCGCCAGCAGCTTAGACAGTCGAACTGAAGCTTTCTTT

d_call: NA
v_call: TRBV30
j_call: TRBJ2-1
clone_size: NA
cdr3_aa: CAWARSSYNEQFF
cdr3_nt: TGTGCCTGGGCTCGGAGCTCCTACAATGAGCAGTTCTTC

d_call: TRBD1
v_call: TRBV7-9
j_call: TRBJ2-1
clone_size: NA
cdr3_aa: CASRDRAYNEQFF
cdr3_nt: TGTGCCAGCCGGGACAGGGCCTACAATGAGCAGTTCTTC

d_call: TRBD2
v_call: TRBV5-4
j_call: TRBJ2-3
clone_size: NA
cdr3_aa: CASSSGDSGGTDTQYF
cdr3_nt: TGTGCCAGCAGCTCGGGGGATAGCGGGGGAACAGATACGCAGTATTTT

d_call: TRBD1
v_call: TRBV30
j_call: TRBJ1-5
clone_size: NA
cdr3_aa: CAWSVTGGGQPQHF
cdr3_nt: TGTGCCTGGAGTGTGACAGGGGGTGGTCAGCCCCAGCATTTT

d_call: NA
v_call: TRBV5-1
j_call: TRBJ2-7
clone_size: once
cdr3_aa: CASSFGGPEQYF
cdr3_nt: TGCGCCAGCAGCTTTGGTGGGCCCGAGCAGTACTTC

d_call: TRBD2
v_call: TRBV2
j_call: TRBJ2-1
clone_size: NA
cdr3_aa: CASSEVGGGWNEQFF
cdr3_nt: TGTGCCAGCAGTGAAGTGGGGGGAGGGTGGAATGAGCAGTTCTTC

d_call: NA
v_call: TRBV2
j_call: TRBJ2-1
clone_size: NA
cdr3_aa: CASSERGGYNEQFF
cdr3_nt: TGTGCCAGCAGTGAGAGGGGGGGTTACAATGAGCAGTTCTTC

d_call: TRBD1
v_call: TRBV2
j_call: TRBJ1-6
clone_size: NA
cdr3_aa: CASSGQGAVISPLHF
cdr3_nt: TGTGCCAGCAGCGGACAGGGGGCAGTCATTTCACCCCTCCACTTT

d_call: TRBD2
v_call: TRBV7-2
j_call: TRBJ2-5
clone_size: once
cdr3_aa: CASSSRGSGETQYF
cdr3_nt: TGTGCCAGCAGCTCGCGGGGGTCAGGAGAGACCCAGTACTTC

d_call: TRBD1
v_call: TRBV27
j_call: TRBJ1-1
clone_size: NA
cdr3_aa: CASARTGEILTEAFF
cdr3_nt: TGTGCCAGCGCACGGACAGGGGAAATTCTGACTGAAGCTTTCTTT

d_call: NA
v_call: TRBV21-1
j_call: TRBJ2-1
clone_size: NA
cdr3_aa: CASSSQSGTSGGLPQSSYNEQFF
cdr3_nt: TGTGCCAGCAGCTCCCAATCCGGGACTAGCGGGGGGCTCCCCCAGAGCTCCTACAATGAGCAGTTCTTC

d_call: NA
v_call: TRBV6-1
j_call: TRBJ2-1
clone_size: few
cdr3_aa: CASSEFLGGSYNEQFF
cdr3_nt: TGTGCCAGCAGTGAATTTCTGGGGGGCTCCTACAATGAGCAGTTCTTC

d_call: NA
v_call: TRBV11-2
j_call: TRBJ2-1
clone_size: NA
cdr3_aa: CASSLGGGPGNEQFF
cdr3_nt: TGTGCCAGCAGCTTAGGGGGGGGCCCGGGGAATGAGCAGTTCTTC

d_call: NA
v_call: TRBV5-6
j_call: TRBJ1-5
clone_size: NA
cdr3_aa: CASSLWGAGRNQPQHF
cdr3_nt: TGTGCCAGCAGCTTGTGGGGAGCAGGACGCAATCAGCCCCAGCATTTT

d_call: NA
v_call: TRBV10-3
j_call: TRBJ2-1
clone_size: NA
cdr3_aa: CAISAPDSYNEQFF
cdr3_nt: TGTGCCATCAGTGCCCCGGACAGTTACAATGAGCAGTTCTTC

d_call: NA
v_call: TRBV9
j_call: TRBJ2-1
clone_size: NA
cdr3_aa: CASSNRRDEQFF
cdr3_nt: TGTGCCAGCAGCAATAGGAGGGATGAGCAGTTCTTC

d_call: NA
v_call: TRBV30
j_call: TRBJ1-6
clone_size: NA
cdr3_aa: CAWSGRGGVNSPLHF
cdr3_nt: TGTGCCTGGAGTGGACGGGGGGGGGTTAATTCACCCCTCCACTTT

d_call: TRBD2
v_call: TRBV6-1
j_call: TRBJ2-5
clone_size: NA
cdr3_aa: CASSEVSGGSGETQYF
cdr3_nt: TGTGCCAGCAGTGAAGTCAGCGGGGGGTCCGGGGAGACCCAGTACTTC

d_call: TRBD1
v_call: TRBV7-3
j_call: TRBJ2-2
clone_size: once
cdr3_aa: CASQTGGNTGELFF
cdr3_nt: TGTGCCAGCCAGACAGGGGGCAACACCGGGGAGCTGTTTTTT

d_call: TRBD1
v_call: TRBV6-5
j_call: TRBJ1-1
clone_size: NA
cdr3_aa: CASSYHDRGRGEAFF
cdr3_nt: TGTGCCAGCAGTTACCACGACAGGGGGCGAGGTGAAGCTTTCTTT

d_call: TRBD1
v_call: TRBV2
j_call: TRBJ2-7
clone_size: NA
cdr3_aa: CASRRDSSSYEQYF
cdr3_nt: TGTGCCAGCAGGAGGGACAGCTCCTCCTACGAGCAGTACTTC

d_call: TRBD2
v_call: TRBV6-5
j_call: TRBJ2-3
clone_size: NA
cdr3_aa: CASSSGGGADTQYF
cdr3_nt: TGTGCCAGCAGTTCGGGCGGGGGGGCAGATACGCAGTATTTT